Given below is one TCR beta chain in context. The method was immunoSEQ multiplex PCR; TCRdb's version includes in-frame clones alone and lacks a portion of them. This sample has some 37,000 clones, with about 90% found just once. This entry belongs to a study of T cell changes during pregnancy in multiple sclerosis. The receptor comes from a female donor with multiple sclerosis, enrolled in a pregnancy study. The input for sequencing was CD4+ T cells from peripheral blood mononuclear cells, taken before pregnancy.

The CDR3, as DNA: TGTGCCAGCAGCACCGGGACTAGCGGGCGCACAGATACGCAGTATTTT. Its protein is CASSTGTSGRTDTQYF. This chain joins TRBV5-8 and TRBJ2-3, with 12 bases that match TRBD2. V lost 4 bases, J lost 1 base, and 4 bases stayed unmatched. CDR1 and CDR2 (germline): SGHTS, YDEGEE. The CDR3 covers 16 residues.